A selection of T cell receptor beta chains follows, all from one sample in a study of beta chain features in type 1 diabetes. Sequencing was performed with immunoSEQ multiplex PCR; in TCRdb, only in-frame clones are kept and a portion is missing. The sample shows 500,000 to 800,000 clones, around 12% of them seen only once. The sample comprised naive CD4+ T cells from blood. Receptor source: a man aged 25-40 years with type 1 diabetes. CDR3s include the opening cysteine and the closing phenylalanine or tryptophan. The D gene is left open where the match is weak. Clone size is given for some rows only: seen once, a few or many times, or a class if the clone is expanded.

abundance: .
j_gene: TRBJ2-2
d_gene: .
v_gene: TRBV7-8
len: 14
CDR3aa: CASSETGNPGELFF
CDR3nt: TGTGCCAGCAGCGAAACGGGAAATCCCGGGGAGCTGTTTTTT

abundance: few
j_gene: TRBJ2-7
d_gene: .
v_gene: TRBV5-1
len: 15
CDR3aa: CASSLAGPRAYEQYF
CDR3nt: TGCGCCAGCAGCTTGGCCGGTCCCCGTGCCTACGAGCAGTACTTC

abundance: .
j_gene: TRBJ1-6
d_gene: TRBD1
v_gene: TRBV7-8
len: 15
CDR3aa: CASSPRTGQGSPLHF
CDR3nt: TGTGCCAGCAGCCCACGGACAGGGCAGGGCTCACCCCTCCACTTT

abundance: .
j_gene: TRBJ2-3
d_gene: .
v_gene: TRBV28
len: 15
CDR3aa: CASSSGLTHTDTQYF
CDR3nt: TGTGCCAGCAGTTCGGGGCTTACACACACAGATACGCAGTATTTT

abundance: .
j_gene: TRBJ1-1
d_gene: TRBD1
v_gene: TRBV4-3
len: 14
CDR3aa: CASSPTGVRTEAFF
CDR3nt: TGCGCCAGCAGCCCGACAGGGGTGAGGACTGAAGCTTTCTTT

abundance: few
j_gene: TRBJ1-2
d_gene: .
v_gene: TRBV30
len: 12
CDR3aa: CAWSVRGRGYTF
CDR3nt: TGTGCCTGGAGTGTGCGGGGAAGGGGCTACACCTTC

abundance: few
j_gene: TRBJ2-7
d_gene: .
v_gene: TRBV6-5
len: 13
CDR3aa: CASSGGVSYEQYF
CDR3nt: TGTGCCAGCAGTGGTGGGGTTTCCTACGAGCAGTACTTC

abundance: .
j_gene: TRBJ1-4
d_gene: .
v_gene: TRBV25-1
len: 14
CDR3aa: CASSDRREGEKLFF
CDR3nt: TGTGCCAGCAGTGATAGAAGGGAAGGAGAAAAACTGTTTTTT

abundance: few
j_gene: TRBJ1-2
d_gene: TRBD1
v_gene: TRBV7-2
len: 14
CDR3aa: CASSQVDRVTGYTF
CDR3nt: TGTGCCAGCAGCCAAGTTGACAGGGTAACGGGCTACACCTTC

abundance: few
j_gene: TRBJ1-6
d_gene: .
v_gene: TRBV7-9
len: 14
CDR3aa: CASSIGQTNSPLHF
CDR3nt: TGTGCCAGCAGCATTGGACAGACTAATTCACCCCTCCACTTT

abundance: few
j_gene: TRBJ2-3
d_gene: TRBD1
v_gene: TRBV7-2
len: 16
CDR3aa: CASSSTGGQRTDTQYF
CDR3nt: TGTGCCAGCAGCTCGACAGGGGGCCAGAGGACAGATACGCAGTATTTT

abundance: few
j_gene: TRBJ2-2
d_gene: .
v_gene: TRBV4-3
len: 18
CDR3aa: CASSHEPWAGDVTGELFF
CDR3nt: TGCGCCAGCAGCCACGAACCTTGGGCAGGGGATGTGACCGGGGAGCTGTTTTTT

abundance: .
j_gene: TRBJ1-2
d_gene: .
v_gene: TRBV7-2
len: 12
CDR3aa: CASTRQNYGYTF
CDR3nt: TGTGCCAGCACTAGACAGAACTATGGCTACACCTTC

abundance: few
j_gene: TRBJ2-3
d_gene: .
v_gene: TRBV27
len: 17
CDR3aa: CASSSQRTAYLTDTQYF
CDR3nt: TGTGCCAGCAGTTCCCAACGGACTGCATATCTCACAGATACGCAGTATTTT

abundance: once
j_gene: TRBJ2-1
d_gene: .
v_gene: TRBV5-1
len: 15
CDR3aa: CASSAQGNSYNEQFF
CDR3nt: TGCGCCAGCAGCGCTCAGGGGAACTCCTACAATGAGCAGTTCTTC

abundance: few
j_gene: TRBJ2-5
d_gene: .
v_gene: TRBV6-1
len: 12
CDR3aa: CASSEFQETQYF
CDR3nt: TGTGCCAGCAGTGAATTTCAAGAGACCCAGTACTTC

abundance: few
j_gene: TRBJ2-7
d_gene: TRBD2
v_gene: TRBV7-7
len: 15
CDR3aa: CASSPGLVSLYEQYF
CDR3nt: TGTGCCAGCAGCCCAGGACTAGTGTCGCTCTACGAGCAGTACTTC

abundance: .
j_gene: TRBJ1-6
d_gene: .
v_gene: TRBV11-2
len: 15
CDR3aa: CASSLAGLLNSPLHF
CDR3nt: TGTGCCAGCAGCTTAGCGGGCCTACTAAATTCACCCCTCCACTTT

abundance: .
j_gene: TRBJ1-2
d_gene: .
v_gene: TRBV7-2
len: 12
CDR3aa: CASSLLSYGYTF
CDR3nt: TGTGCCAGCAGCTTATTGAGTTATGGCTACACCTTC

abundance: .
j_gene: TRBJ2-7
d_gene: TRBD1
v_gene: TRBV30
len: 15
CDR3aa: CAWSVLWGQDYEQYF
CDR3nt: TGTGCCTGGAGTGTACTTTGGGGACAGGACTACGAGCAGTACTTC

abundance: few
j_gene: TRBJ1-1
d_gene: .
v_gene: TRBV28
len: 17
CDR3aa: CASSLSGGRRFDTEAFF
CDR3nt: TGTGCCAGCAGTCTCTCGGGGGGGAGGCGGTTTGACACTGAAGCTTTCTTT

abundance: few
j_gene: TRBJ2-1
d_gene: .
v_gene: TRBV7-9
len: 11
CDR3aa: CASSPDRTQFF
CDR3nt: TGTGCCAGCAGCCCCGACAGGACCCAGTTCTTC

abundance: few
j_gene: TRBJ1-2
d_gene: TRBD1
v_gene: TRBV10-3
len: 12
CDR3aa: CAIRGQDYGYTF
CDR3nt: TGTGCCATCAGAGGACAGGACTATGGCTACACCTTC

abundance: .
j_gene: TRBJ1-2
d_gene: TRBD1
v_gene: TRBV4-3
len: 15
CDR3aa: CASSQAAGGLYGYTF
CDR3nt: TGCGCCAGCAGCCAAGCTGCAGGGGGCTTGTATGGCTACACCTTC

abundance: few
j_gene: TRBJ2-7
d_gene: .
v_gene: TRBV7-8
len: 13
CDR3aa: CASSLTDTYEQYF
CDR3nt: TGTGCCAGCAGCTTGACGGATACCTACGAGCAGTACTTC

abundance: few
j_gene: TRBJ1-2
d_gene: .
v_gene: TRBV5-4
len: 14
CDR3aa: CASSPAEGTYGYTF
CDR3nt: TGTGCCAGCAGCCCCGCGGAGGGCACCTATGGCTACACCTTC

abundance: .
j_gene: TRBJ2-5
d_gene: TRBD1
v_gene: TRBV6-1
len: 16
CDR3aa: CASSETRTGGAETQYF
CDR3nt: TGTGCCAGCAGTGAGACGAGGACAGGGGGCGCGGAGACCCAGTACTTC

abundance: .
j_gene: TRBJ2-7
d_gene: TRBD2
v_gene: TRBV13
len: 16
CDR3aa: CASSPGGTSGNYEQYF
CDR3nt: TGTGCCAGCAGCCCGGGGGGGACTAGCGGGAACTACGAGCAGTACTTC

abundance: .
j_gene: TRBJ2-5
d_gene: .
v_gene: TRBV29-1
len: 12
CDR3aa: CSVVGFEETQYF
CDR3nt: TGCAGCGTTGTGGGCTTTGAAGAGACCCAGTACTTC

abundance: few
j_gene: TRBJ2-5
d_gene: .
v_gene: TRBV7-9
len: 12
CDR3aa: CASSFPMGTQYF
CDR3nt: TGTGCCAGCAGCTTTCCGATGGGAACCCAGTACTTC

abundance: .
j_gene: TRBJ2-7
d_gene: TRBD1
v_gene: TRBV7-2
len: 13
CDR3aa: CASNKGDRDEQYF
CDR3nt: TGTGCCAGCAACAAAGGGGACAGAGACGAGCAGTACTTC

abundance: .
j_gene: TRBJ1-1
d_gene: .
v_gene: TRBV25-1
len: 15
CDR3aa: CASRYYTGTGTEAFF
CDR3nt: TGTGCCAGCAGATATTACACAGGGACGGGCACTGAAGCTTTCTTT

abundance: .
j_gene: TRBJ2-3
d_gene: .
v_gene: TRBV19
len: 15
CDR3aa: CASSGSSGGTDTQYF
CDR3nt: TGTGCCAGTAGCGGGTCGAGCGGAGGCACAGATACGCAGTATTTT

abundance: .
j_gene: TRBJ2-7
d_gene: TRBD2
v_gene: TRBV27
len: 15
CDR3aa: CASSLLAGGPDEQYF
CDR3nt: TGTGCCAGCAGCCTACTAGCGGGGGGCCCTGACGAGCAGTACTTC

abundance: few
j_gene: TRBJ1-3
d_gene: TRBD1
v_gene: TRBV7-2
len: 15
CDR3aa: CASSLAGGFGNTIYF
CDR3nt: TGTGCCAGCAGCTTAGCAGGGGGCTTTGGAAACACCATATATTTT

abundance: .
j_gene: TRBJ1-6
d_gene: .
v_gene: TRBV9
len: 12
CDR3aa: CASSVADSPLHF
CDR3nt: TGTGCCAGCAGCGTAGCAGATTCACCCCTCCACTTT

abundance: few
j_gene: TRBJ2-7
d_gene: TRBD2
v_gene: TRBV2
len: 15
CDR3aa: CASRDASGGSYEQYF
CDR3nt: TGTGCCAGCAGGGACGCCAGCGGGGGATCTTACGAGCAGTACTTC

abundance: .
j_gene: TRBJ1-6
d_gene: .
v_gene: TRBV28
len: 16
CDR3aa: CASSLSGSPRGSPLHF
CDR3nt: TGTGCCAGCAGTTTATCGGGTAGCCCCAGGGGTTCACCCCTCCACTTT

abundance: .
j_gene: TRBJ2-2
d_gene: .
v_gene: TRBV11-2
len: 16
CDR3aa: CASSLQAGADTGELFF
CDR3nt: TGTGCCAGCAGCTTACAGGCGGGGGCGGACACCGGGGAGCTGTTTTTT

abundance: few
j_gene: TRBJ1-5
d_gene: .
v_gene: TRBV21-1
len: 12
CDR3aa: CASSKARQPQHF
CDR3nt: TGTGCCAGCAGCAAAGCCAGGCAGCCCCAGCATTTT

abundance: few
j_gene: TRBJ2-5
d_gene: TRBD1
v_gene: TRBV5-1
len: 13
CDR3aa: CASDTGTGETQYF
CDR3nt: TGCGCCAGCGATACTGGGACAGGGGAGACCCAGTACTTC

abundance: .
j_gene: TRBJ2-3
d_gene: .
v_gene: TRBV7-8
len: 18
CDR3aa: CASSWDILGSTSTDTQYF
CDR3nt: TGTGCCAGCAGCTGGGACATTCTGGGAAGTACTAGCACAGATACGCAGTATTTT

abundance: .
j_gene: TRBJ2-5
d_gene: .
v_gene: TRBV15
len: 13
CDR3aa: CATSRRDQETQYF
CDR3nt: TGTGCCACCAGCAGACGGGATCAAGAGACCCAGTACTTC

abundance: few
j_gene: TRBJ2-1
d_gene: .
v_gene: TRBV12-5
len: 14
CDR3aa: CASGPGPGGHEQFF
CDR3nt: TGTGCTAGTGGCCCCGGCCCAGGGGGGCATGAGCAGTTCTTC

abundance: few
j_gene: TRBJ1-1
d_gene: .
v_gene: TRBV29-1
len: 14
CDR3aa: CSVGRGSMNTEAFF
CDR3nt: TGCAGCGTTGGAAGGGGATCAATGAACACTGAAGCTTTCTTT

abundance: .
j_gene: TRBJ2-1
d_gene: TRBD1
v_gene: TRBV12-5
len: 17
CDR3aa: CASGLMPGQGYYNEQFF
CDR3nt: TGTGCTAGTGGTTTGATGCCGGGACAGGGCTACTACAATGAGCAGTTCTTC

abundance: .
j_gene: TRBJ2-5
d_gene: TRBD1
v_gene: TRBV5-4
len: 15
CDR3aa: CASSAGTGLPETQYF
CDR3nt: TGTGCCAGCAGCGCTGGGACAGGGCTGCCGGAGACCCAGTACTTC

abundance: few
j_gene: TRBJ2-3
d_gene: TRBD1
v_gene: TRBV25-1
len: 14
CDR3aa: CASSLQGAVDTQYF
CDR3nt: TGTGCCAGCAGTTTACAGGGGGCGGTGGATACGCAGTATTTT

abundance: .
j_gene: TRBJ1-2
d_gene: .
v_gene: TRBV4-2
len: 13
CDR3aa: CASSPVEDHGYTF
CDR3nt: TGTGCCAGCAGCCCAGTGGAAGACCATGGCTACACCTTC

abundance: .
j_gene: TRBJ2-3
d_gene: TRBD2
v_gene: TRBV2
len: 15
CDR3aa: CASHSSGGRPDTQYF
CDR3nt: TGTGCCAGCCACTCTAGCGGGGGGAGGCCAGATACGCAGTATTTT

abundance: few
j_gene: TRBJ2-1
d_gene: .
v_gene: TRBV9
len: 15
CDR3aa: CASSVRQGKVNEQFF
CDR3nt: TGTGCCAGCAGCGTGAGGCAGGGGAAGGTCAATGAGCAGTTCTTC

abundance: .
j_gene: TRBJ1-5
d_gene: .
v_gene: TRBV5-1
len: 14
CDR3aa: CASSLGTNNQPQHF
CDR3nt: TGCGCCAGCAGCTTGGGAACCAACAATCAGCCCCAGCATTTT

abundance: few
j_gene: TRBJ1-4
d_gene: .
v_gene: TRBV7-2
len: 14
CDR3aa: CASSKRKGDQKLFF
CDR3nt: TGTGCCAGCAGCAAAAGGAAGGGTGATCAAAAACTGTTTTTT

abundance: .
j_gene: TRBJ2-7
d_gene: .
v_gene: TRBV7-6
len: 15
CDR3aa: CASSLGQGYSYEQYF
CDR3nt: TGTGCCAGCAGCTTGGGGCAGGGATACTCCTACGAGCAGTACTTC